These 16 T cell receptor beta chains share one sample of origin, sequenced in a study of control samples from healthy donors and cancer patients. Only in-frame clones appear in the TCRdb table, and some are missing; sequencing was by immunoSEQ multiplex PCR. The sample has more than 95,000 clones, 85% to 95% seen once; the top ten hold about 0.6%. Sequencing input: PBMCs. These TCRs come from an older man with head and neck cancer.

The chain couples TRBV4-3 to TRBJ2-2; the D call may be TRBD1 or TRBD2 (5 bases each). The CDR3 runs 14 residues. From germline, CDR1 is LGHNA and CDR2 YSLEER. Trimming shortened V by 6 bases and J by 1 base, and 9 bases separated the two germline ends. CDR3 coding DNA: TGCGCCAGCAGGAGGGGCTTGAACACCGGGGAGCTGTTTTTT. Translation gives CASRRGLNTGELFF.

V and J are TRBV6-6 and TRBJ2-1; 8 bases map to TRBD2. CDR3 length: 15 residues. V was pared by 0 bases and J by 7 bases, with 5 bases of the junction left unmatched. Per germline, CDR1 MNHNY and CDR2 SVGAGI (reference sequence). The CDR3 coding sequence is TGTGCCAGCAGTTACTCCGAGCGGGAGAGTAATGAGCAGTTCTTC. Its protein product is CASSYSERESNEQFF.

V usage is TRBV6-5 and J usage is TRBJ1-5, with D possibly TRBD1 on 6 matching bases. CDR1 is MNHEY, CDR2 SVGAGI, per germline. The CDR3 loop spans 13 amino acids. Between the trimmed V and J ends, which lost 7 bases and 6 bases, there was a span of 13 bases. CDR3 in amino acids: CASNVAGVQPQHF. As DNA, the CDR3 is TGTGCCAGCAACGTCGCAGGGGTTCAGCCCCAGCATTTT.

The V and J genes are TRBV19 and TRBJ1-5, with 9 positions matching TRBD1. Looked up from germline, CDR1 is LNHDA and CDR2 is SQIVND (reference sequence). The CDR3 length is 15 residues. J gave up 5 bases and V 6 bases, and 8 bases lay outside the gene matches. CDR3 residues: CASRGRQGEDQPQHF. DNA of the CDR3: TGTGCCAGTAGGGGACGACAGGGGGAAGATCAGCCCCAGCATTTT.

This chain joins TRBV18 and TRBJ2-5; D is tentatively TRBD1 or TRBD2 (5 bases each). Germline CDR1 is KGHSH and CDR2 is LQKENI. This CDR3 is built from 13 residues. Trimming left V 3 bases short and J 5 bases short, with 10 bases between. The CDR3 region is CASSPVGGETQYF. The CDR3 DNA sequence: TGTGCCAGCTCACCGGTTGGGGGTGAGACCCAGTACTTC.

This chain joins TRBV7-6 and TRBJ2-4, with no clear D. The V end was cut by 1 base, the J end by 2 bases, with 15 bases between. This CDR3 has 17 amino acids. CDR1 SGHVS and CDR2 FNYEAQ come from the germline V gene. The CDR3 is CASSLGGLRSSKNIQYF. In DNA form, the CDR3 reads TGTGCCAGCAGCTTAGGTGGCCTCCGGTCCTCCAAAAACATTCAGTACTTC.

The chain combines TRBV5-4 with TRBJ2-2; D might be TRBD2 (6 bases). Trimming removed 5 bases at V and 3 bases at J, with 11 bases between. The germline gives CDR1 SGHNT, CDR2 YYREEE (reference sequence). CDR3 size: 14 residues. For the CDR3, the DNA is TGTGCCAGCAGTCAGGGACTCCACACCGGGGAGCTGTTTTTT. The encoded protein is CASSQGLHTGELFF.

This chain links TRBV18 with TRBJ2-2, with 8 nucleotides matching TRBD2. Germline V gene data show CDR1 as KGHSH and CDR2 as LQKENI. V dropped 3 bases and J dropped 4; count of bases not matched to a gene: 13. The CDR3 is 18 residues long. The CDR3 sequence: CASSPPSGGASVTGELFF. The CDR3 DNA follows: TGTGCCAGCTCACCCCCCAGCGGGGGTGCTTCGGTCACCGGGGAGCTGTTTTTT.

This chain joins TRBV29-1 and TRBJ1-2; D gene uncertain. CDR1 and CDR2 from the germline V gene are SQVTM and ANQGSEA. V was clipped by 5 bases and J by 4 bases, with 11 bases between them. The CDR3 consists of 12 residues. The CDR3 nucleotides read TGCAGCGTTCGGACGCGAGTCTATGGCTACACCTTC. Its translation is CSVRTRVYGYTF.

The chain recombines TRBV6-6 with TRBJ2-1, with TRBD1 identical over 7 bases. The CDR3 is 16 amino acids. V dropped 6 bases and J dropped 4; count of bases not matched to a gene: 12. The germline CDR1 and CDR2 sequences are MNHNY and SVGAGI (reference sequence). CDR3 bases: TGTGCCAGCAGACCGCCGGGACAGTTGATATACAATGAGCAGTTCTTC. It yields the protein CASRPPGQLIYNEQFF.

V and J are TRBV18 and TRBJ2-5; TRBD1 might be the D (6 bases). Deletions cut 4 bases from V and 2 bases from J, with 14 bases between. The CDR3 is 15 amino acids. Germline V lookup: CDR1 KGHSH, CDR2 LQKENI. CDR3: CASSQNTGQQETQYF. CDR3 DNA: TGTGCCAGCTCACAAAATACCGGACAGCAAGAGACCCAGTACTTC.

The gene calls are TRBV30 and TRBJ1-6, with unresolved D. The germline V gene encodes CDR1 GTSNPN and CDR2 SVGIG (reference sequence). The CDR3 is 17 residues long. Trimming took 2 bases from V and 0 from J, leaving 14 bases between them. CDR3 sequence: CAWSQDSPSSYNSPLHF. The CDR3 coding sequence is TGTGCCTGGAGTCAAGACTCACCTAGCTCCTATAATTCACCCCTCCACTTT.

V is TRBV19 and J is TRBJ1-4; D is possibly TRBD1 (6 bases). The ends were cut back, 1 base at V and 9 bases at J, with 9 bases in the middle. The germline CDR1 and CDR2 sequences are LNHDA and SQIVND (reference sequence). The CDR3 has 13 residues. CDR3 DNA sequence: TGTGCCAGTAGTATAGGGACAGCGAAAAAACTGTTTTTT. Translated, it gives CASSIGTAKKLFF.

The V gene is TRBV21-1, the J gene TRBJ2-5; the table's D call, TRBD1, was not checked against the DNA. TRBV21-1 is classified as a pseudogene. There are 14 residues in the CDR3. CDR3 sequence: CASSPRQGSQTQYF. Here the CDR3 DNA reads TGTGCCAGCAGCCCCCGACAGGGGTCGCAGACCCAGTACTTC.

The V gene is TRBV7-9, the J gene TRBJ2-1; D is uncertain. With 5 bases removed from V and 5 bases from J, the gap between germline ends came to 7 bases. Germline CDR1 and CDR2: SEHNR and FQNEAQ (reference sequence). This CDR3 is 12 amino acids long. The CDR3 loop reads CASSAQNNEQFF. The CDR3 coding sequence is TGTGCCAGCAGCGCCCAAAACAATGAGCAGTTCTTC. Combining the CDR3 with reference TRBV7-9 and TRBJ2-1 gives the whole variable domain DTGVSQNPRHKITKRGQNVTFRCDPISEHNRLYWYRQTLGQGPEFLTYFQNEAQLEKSRLLSDRFSAERPKGSFSTLEIQRTEQGDSAMYLCASSAQNNEQFFGPGTRLTVL.

The V call is TRBV20-1, the J call TRBJ2-3; D perhaps matches TRBD1 (5 bases). The CDR3 spans 12 residues. V lost 3 bases and J lost 6, with 10 bases in between. The germline gives CDR1 DFQATT, CDR2 SNEGSKA (reference sequence). In nucleotides, the CDR3 is TGCAGTGCTAGTCAGGGAACGGATACGCAGTATTTT. It encodes CSASQGTDTQYF.